This TCR beta chain was identified during a study of T-cell memory formation after mild COVID-19. Looking at the study overall: TCR clusters were mostly confined to one donor each. Study findings and constraints: Cross-reactive memory apparently joined, as some responding clones appeared in pre-infection memory.

5'RACE, which relied on constant-segment primers, yielded TCR alpha and TCR beta cDNA libraries carrying sample barcodes and UMIs. Using its own MiXCR run on the 5' RACE reads, TCRdb lists one record per CDR3 protein. Of under 650,000 distinct CDR3 sequences in the sample, around 17% were seen once. A note on this clonotype: Its specificity is unknown.

The germline V gene encodes CDR1 SGHTA and CDR2 FQGNSA. The trim removed 5 bases at V and 5 bases at J, leaving 7 bases unmatched. The CDR3 spans 15 residues. The clonotype was recovered from an adult woman who had mild COVID-19 (a few samples of this study predate the infection). Cell type and time point are not known. The sample taken for sequencing was PBMCs or a T cell subset sorted from them (not recorded which). The V gene is TRBV7-2, the J gene TRBJ2-2; 8 bases match TRBD2. The CDR3: CASSQLQRGTGELFF. CDR3 nucleotides: TGTGCCAGCAGCCAACTACAGCGGGGGACCGGGGAGCTGTTTTTT.